The 2 T cell receptor beta chains below were found in one sample sequenced in a study of blood T cells in healthy people across ages (dated by TCRdb to about 2015). The library was produced with 5' RACE. The run used an Illumina HiSeq 2500. A second PCR of about 7 to 12 cycles was run with a J-beta primer mix and a sample-barcoded 5' primer. TCRdb cleaned the public reads at Q25 with fastp, built clones with MiXCR and kept in-frame beta chains. Every CDR3 protein is listed once, alongside the most common genes and DNA of its rows. The sample table holds over 750,000 distinct CDR3 sequences, of which 20% to 30% were seen once. Jointly, the top ten make up roughly 9% of the sample. These data are also associated with another study on T cells of mothers and their children.

Sequenced sample: blood. The receptors come from a boy aged 5 to 17 in good health.

This chain links TRBV12-3 or TRBV12-4 with TRBJ2-7; 10 nucleotides agree with TRBD1. J lost 8 bases, V lost 5 bases, and 12 bases had no gene match. CDR3 length: 15 amino acids. Written as DNA, the CDR3 is TGTGCCAGCAGTCAAACCAGGGACAGGGGATTGCAGCAGTACTTC. Protein product: CASSQTRDRGLQQYF.

CDR3 bases: TGTGCTAGTGGTTCGGGACAGGGAAGGGGCGAGCAGTACTTC. Residues: CASGSGQGRGEQYF. The chain joins TRBV12-5 to TRBJ2-5; 9 bases line up with TRBD1. The J call may not be correct, given that the DNA end is closer to TRBJ2-7. The V gene's germline CDR1 is LGHNT and CDR2 FRNRAP. This CDR3 is built from 14 residues.